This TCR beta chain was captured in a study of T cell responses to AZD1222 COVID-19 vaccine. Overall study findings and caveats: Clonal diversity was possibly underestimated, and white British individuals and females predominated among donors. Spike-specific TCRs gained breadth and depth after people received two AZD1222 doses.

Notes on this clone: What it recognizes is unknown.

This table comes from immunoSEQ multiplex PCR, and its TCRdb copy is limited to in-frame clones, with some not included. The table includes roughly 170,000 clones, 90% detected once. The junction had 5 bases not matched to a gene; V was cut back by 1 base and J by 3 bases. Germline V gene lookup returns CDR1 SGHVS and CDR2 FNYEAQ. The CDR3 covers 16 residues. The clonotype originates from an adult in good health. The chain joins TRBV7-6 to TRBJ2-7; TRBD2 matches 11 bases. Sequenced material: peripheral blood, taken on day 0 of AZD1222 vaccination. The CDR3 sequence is CASSLGALAGGYEQYF. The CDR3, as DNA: TGTGCCAGCAGCTTAGGGGCCCTAGCGGGGGGCTACGAGCAGTACTTC. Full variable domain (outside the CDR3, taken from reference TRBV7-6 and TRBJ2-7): GAGVSQSPRYKVTKRGQDVALRCDPISGHVSLYWYRQALGQGPEFLTYFNYEAQQDKSGLPNDRFSAERPEGSISTLTIQRTEQRDSAMYRCASSLGALAGGYEQYFGPGTRLTVT.